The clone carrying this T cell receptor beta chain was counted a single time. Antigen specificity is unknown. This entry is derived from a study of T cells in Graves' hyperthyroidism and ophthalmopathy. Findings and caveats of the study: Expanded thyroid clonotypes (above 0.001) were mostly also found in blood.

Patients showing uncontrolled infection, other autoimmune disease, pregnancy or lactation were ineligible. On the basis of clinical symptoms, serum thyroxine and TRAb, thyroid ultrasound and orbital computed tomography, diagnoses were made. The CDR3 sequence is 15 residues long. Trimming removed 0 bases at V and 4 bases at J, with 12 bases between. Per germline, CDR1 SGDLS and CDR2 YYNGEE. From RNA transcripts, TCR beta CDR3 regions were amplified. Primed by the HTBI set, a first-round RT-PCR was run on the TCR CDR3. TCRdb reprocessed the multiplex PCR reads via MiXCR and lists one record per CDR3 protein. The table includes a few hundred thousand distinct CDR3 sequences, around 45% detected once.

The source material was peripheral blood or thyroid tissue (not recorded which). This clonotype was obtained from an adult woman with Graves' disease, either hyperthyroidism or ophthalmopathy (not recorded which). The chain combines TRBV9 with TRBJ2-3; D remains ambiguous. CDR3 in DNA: TGTGCCAGCAGCGTAGCGACCTATACGGCAGATACGCAGTATTTT. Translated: CASSVATYTADTQYF.